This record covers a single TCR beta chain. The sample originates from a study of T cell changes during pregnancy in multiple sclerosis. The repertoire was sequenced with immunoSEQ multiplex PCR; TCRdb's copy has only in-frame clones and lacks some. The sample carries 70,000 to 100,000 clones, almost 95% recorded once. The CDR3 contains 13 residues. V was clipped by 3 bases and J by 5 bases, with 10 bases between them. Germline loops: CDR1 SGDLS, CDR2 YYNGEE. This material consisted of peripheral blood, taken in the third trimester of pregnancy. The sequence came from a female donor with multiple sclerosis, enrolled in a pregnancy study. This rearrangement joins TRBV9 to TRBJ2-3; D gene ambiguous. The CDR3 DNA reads TGTGCCAGCAGCGCCCTACCGCGAGATACGCAGTATTTT. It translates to CASSALPRDTQYF.